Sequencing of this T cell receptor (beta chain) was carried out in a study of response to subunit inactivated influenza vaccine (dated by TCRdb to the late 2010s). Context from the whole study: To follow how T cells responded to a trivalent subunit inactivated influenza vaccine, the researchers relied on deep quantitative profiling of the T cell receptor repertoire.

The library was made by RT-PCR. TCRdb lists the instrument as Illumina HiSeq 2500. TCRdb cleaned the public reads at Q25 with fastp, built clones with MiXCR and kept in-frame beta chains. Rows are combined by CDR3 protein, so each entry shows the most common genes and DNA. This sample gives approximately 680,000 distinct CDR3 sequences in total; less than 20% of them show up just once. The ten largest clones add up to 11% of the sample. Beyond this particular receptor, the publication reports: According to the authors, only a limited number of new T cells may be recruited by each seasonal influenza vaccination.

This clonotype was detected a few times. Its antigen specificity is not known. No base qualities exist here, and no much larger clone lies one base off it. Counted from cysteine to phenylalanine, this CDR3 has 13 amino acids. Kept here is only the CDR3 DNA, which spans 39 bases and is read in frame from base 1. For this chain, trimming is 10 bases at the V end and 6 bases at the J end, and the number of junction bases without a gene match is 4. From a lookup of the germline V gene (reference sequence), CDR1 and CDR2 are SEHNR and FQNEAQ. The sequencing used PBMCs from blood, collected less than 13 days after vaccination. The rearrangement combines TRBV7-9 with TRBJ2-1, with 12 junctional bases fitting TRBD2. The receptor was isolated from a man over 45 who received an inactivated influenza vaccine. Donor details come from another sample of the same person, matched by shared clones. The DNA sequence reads TGTGCCACTCAGGGACTAGCGGGCAATGAGCAGTTCTTC. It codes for CATQGLAGNEQFF.